Presented here are 12 T cell receptor beta chains from one specimen sequenced in a study of cytomegalovirus exposure and HLA in healthy donors. Primers included in the PCR were 60 Vbeta and 13 Jbeta primers. Measured with immunoSEQ multiplex PCR; TCRdb has only the in-frame clones, and not every one. The sample holds 250,000 to 300,000 clones, 80% to 90% seen once. Sequencing was done on a sample of PBMCs. Receptors originate from a middle-aged woman in good health and CMV-seropositive.

The V call is TRBV10-1, the J call TRBJ2-5, with TRBD1 as a possible D gene (6 bases). The CDR3 covers 15 residues. V lost 6 bases to trimming and J lost 3 bases, with 17 bases between them. CDR1 is WNHNN and CDR2 is SYGVQD in the germline V gene (reference sequence). The CDR3 DNA reads TGCGCCAGCAGGGACAGTGGGAGAAGCAAAGAGACCCAGTACTTC. Its translation: CASRDSGRSKETQYF.

V gene TRBV10-3 combines with J gene TRBJ2-7, with TRBD2 matching 14 bases. Germline loops: CDR1 ENHRY, CDR2 SYGVKD. The length of the CDR3 is 14 residues. The ends lost 5 bases at V and 6 bases at J; junction bases unmatched: 3. Written as DNA, the CDR3 is TGTGCCATCAGTTCGGGACTAGCGGGGGTCGAGCAGTACTTC. Protein sequence: CAISSGLAGVEQYF.

This chain joins TRBV5-1 and TRBJ2-7; D could derive from TRBD1 or TRBD2 (9 bases each). The germline gives CDR1 SGHRS, CDR2 YFSETQ. The V end lost 3 bases, the J end lost 3 bases, and 28 bases lay between the germline ends. There are 19 residues in the CDR3. The CDR3 DNA reads as TGCGCCAGCAGCTCTGGACAGGGGTATAGCGGGAGCGACCTCTACGAGCAGTACTTC. Translating it yields CASSSGQGYSGSDLYEQYF.

V is TRBV6-5 and J is TRBJ2-2; 7 bases align to TRBD1. The CDR3 has 14 amino acids. Per germline, CDR1 MNHEY and CDR2 SVGAGI. Germline trimming cut 6 bases from V and 5 bases from J; bases unmatched to any gene: 6. In DNA, the CDR3 is TGTGCCAGCAGGAGGGACAGCATGACCGGGGAGCTGTTTTTT. This translates into CASRRDSMTGELFF.

The chain is built from TRBV25-1 and TRBJ1-5; 10 bases fit TRBD1. This CDR3 region has 17 residues. Looked up from germline, CDR1 is MGHDK and CDR2 is SYGVNS. V dropped 2 bases and J dropped 5; count of bases not matched to a gene: 9. CDR3: CASSEGDRGLFDQPQHF. CDR3 nucleotide sequence: TGTGCCAGCAGTGAAGGGGACAGGGGCCTTTTTGATCAGCCCCAGCATTTT.

V gene TRBV9 combines with J gene TRBJ2-2, with D possibly TRBD2 on 6 matching bases. Trimming stripped 0 bases from V and 3 bases from J, with 9 bases between. Germline V CDR1 and CDR2: SGDLS, YYNGEE. This CDR3 contains 15 residues. The CDR3 DNA sequence: TGTGCCAGCAGCGTAGCTAGCGCCTACACCGGGGAGCTGTTTTTT. It is translated as CASSVASAYTGELFF.

The rearrangement joins TRBV15 to TRBJ1-4, with D possibly being TRBD1 (6 bases). CDR1 LNHNV and CDR2 YYDKDF come from the germline V gene (reference sequence). Trimming took 3 bases from V and 1 from J, leaving 12 bases between them. This CDR3 is 16 amino acids long. As DNA, the CDR3 is TGTGCCACCAGCAGGGAAAACAGGGTAACTAATGAAAAACTGTTTTTT. This encodes CATSRENRVTNEKLFF.

This CDR3 is CASIRSGSYEQFF. CDR3 nucleotide sequence: TGTGCCAGCATTCGTAGCGGGAGCTATGAGCAGTTCTTC. The genes are TRBV28 and TRBJ2-1, with 9 nucleotides matching TRBD2. The V segment lost 7 bases and the J segment 8 bases; nucleotides outside the gene matches: 6. Looked up from germline, CDR1 is MDHEN and CDR2 is SYDVKM. CDR3 length: 13 residues.

The chain has TRBV29-1 and TRBJ2-2; 7 nucleotides match TRBD2. Trimming cost V 4 bases and J 1 base; bases outside gene matches: 6. This CDR3 region has 15 residues. Germline V gene data show CDR1 as SQVTM and CDR2 as ANQGSEA. The CDR3 coding sequence is TGCAGCGTTGTTAGACTAGCAGTGAACACCGGGGAGCTGTTTTTT. Protein product: CSVVRLAVNTGELFF.

This clone was seen once. The genes are TRBV30 and TRBJ1-3; D remains unclear. CDR3 length: 12 amino acids. Between the trimmed V and J ends, which lost 0 bases and 7 bases, there was a span of 7 bases. CDR1 is GTSNPN, CDR2 SVGIG, per germline (reference sequence). CDR3 sequence reads: CAWSVSGNTIYF. CDR3 bases: TGTGCCTGGAGTGTCTCCGGGAACACCATATATTTT.

The genes are TRBV2 and TRBJ2-7; 16 bases agree with TRBD2. CDR1 SNHLY and CDR2 FYNNEI come from the germline V gene. The trim removed 7 bases at V and 3 bases at J, leaving 12 bases unmatched. This CDR3 is built from 18 residues. The CDR3 DNA sequence: TGTGCCAGCACCCCCGGGACTAGCGGGAGGGTGGGCTACTACGAGCAGTACTTC. Translated: CASTPGTSGRVGYYEQYF.

The chain links TRBV6-1 to TRBJ1-1, with a tentative D call TRBD1 (5 bases). The CDR3 consists of 13 residues. Germline V gene sequence: CDR1 MNHNS, CDR2 SASEGT. Trimming took 10 bases from V and 5 from J, leaving 17 bases between them. CDR3 protein: CATRNGGWTEAFF. In nucleotides, the CDR3 is TGTGCCACCAGAAACGGGGGGTGGACTGAAGCTTTCTTT.